This TCR beta chain is from a study of T cell responses to AZD1222 COVID-19 vaccine. Study-level points and caveats: Repertoires were obtained only post-peak T cell response. Donors were mostly white British, more females; clonal diversity possibly underestimated. Only a handful of individuals given AZD1222 were seropositive at baseline.

Note on this clone: Its antigen is undetermined.

This CDR3 comprises 19 residues. V was pared by 4 bases and J by 0 bases, with 9 bases of the junction left unmatched. Germline-derived CDR1 and CDR2 are SGHAT and FQNNGV. Method: immunoSEQ multiplex PCR; TCRdb's copy keeps in-frame clones and lacks some. The sample has tens of thousands of clones, 85% to 95% seen once. This specimen was peripheral blood, taken on day 0 of AZD1222 vaccination. V is TRBV11-2 and J is TRBJ2-6; 10 bases map to TRBD1. The TCR originated in an adult in good health. The CDR3 spells CASSSLRDRGSSGANVLTF. In DNA, the CDR3 is TGTGCCAGCAGCTCCCTTAGGGACAGGGGCAGCTCTGGGGCCAACGTCCTGACTTTC.